Sequencing of this T cell receptor (beta chain) was carried out in a study of T-cell memory formation after mild COVID-19. TCRdb passed the 5' RACE reads through MiXCR, listing each CDR3 protein once. The table has nearly 350,000 distinct CDR3 sequences, 10% to 15% seen once; the top ten hold about a fifth. The V gene lost 0 bases and the J gene lost 0 bases, with 9 bases spanning the gap. The CDR3 is made up of 16 amino acids. Per germline, CDR1 LGHNA and CDR2 YNFKEQ. This TCR derives from a man younger than 30 who had mild COVID-19 (a few samples of this study predate the infection). Cell type and time point are not known. The sequencing input was PBMCs or a T cell subset sorted from them (not recorded which). The genes are TRBV4-2 and TRBJ2-1, with D uncertain. Here the CDR3 DNA reads TGTGCCAGCAGCCAAGAAGGCCACAGCTCCTACAATGAGCAGTTCTTC. Translating it yields CASSQEGHSSYNEQFF.